This TCR beta chain was retrieved from a study of blood T cell repertoires in COVID-19. Looking at the study overall: Whether acute or convalescent, the COVID-19 samples came from the United States, Italy and Spain. The cDNA or gDNA used as material had been derived from T cells, B-cell-depleted T cells, or PBMCs.

The authors' processing: For nucleated cells, counts were estimated from reference gene primer amplification. Produced via immunoSEQ multiplex PCR; TCRdb's table is partial and in-frame only. For V, J and clone size, that table is used; D and trimming come from the DNA. The table lists roughly 100,000 clones, roughly 80% of them singletons. The CDR3 covers 13 residues. Trimming cost V 2 bases and J 3 bases, with 7 bases left between them. This TCR derives from a woman of 80 years or more with acute or convalescent COVID-19. The chain has TRBV12-3 or TRBV12-4 and TRBJ2-5; D might be TRBD2 (5 bases). The sample consisted of peripheral blood. Here the CDR3 reads CASSLQLEETQYF. The CDR3 DNA sequence: TGTGCCAGCAGTTTACAACTAGAAGAGACCCAGTACTTC.